This entry concerns a single T cell receptor beta chain. Its antigen is unknown. No per-base quality is available; no much larger clone lies one base away. Donors formed part of the validation cohort, which comprised over a hundred subjects and was distinct from the first cohort of 550 to 850 subjects. CDR1 SQVTM and CDR2 ANQGSEA were looked up in the germline V gene. From cysteine to phenylalanine, the CDR3 is 12 amino acids long. The kept DNA is CDR3 alone, 36 bases in frame from the first base. V lost 4 bases and J lost 8 bases; the stretch between them is 12 bases long. These data are taken from a study of cytomegalovirus exposure and HLA in healthy donors (dated by TCRdb to about 2017). In terms of the full investigation: A later analysis indicated that the 120 validation repertoires were generated on the platform also employed for the approximately 700 repertoires of the first cohort. The study aimed to test whether cataloging public T cell receptors could reveal signatures of past pathogen exposure. Besides the first cohort of around 670 subjects, a separate validation cohort made up of 90 to 150 different subjects was used. The study combined high-throughput TCR immunosequencing, statistical association of individual TCRs with disease status, and machine learning to predict cytomegalovirus infection status.

Summary of the overall study and its limitations: The authors suggested that the approach could potentially be extended to other disease states and immunological phenotypes. In the study, approximately 160 TCR beta chains were listed as associated with cytomegalovirus. The validation cohort had no HLA typing available for a later analysis, so co-occurrence within that cohort was assessed over all 130 or so repertoires. Most TCR sequences were observed very rarely across donors, whereas some public TCRs were present in many individuals. The classifier was reported to diagnose cytomegalovirus status with high specificity and sensitivity in both the original and validation cohorts. A few of the identified cytomegalovirus-associated TCR beta chains were confirmed in vitro to be specific for cytomegalovirus antigens. Of the cluster scores, approximately 95% were above 0 in a later analysis, which found that TCRs clustered in the first cohort also tended to co-occur in the 130 or so validation repertoires.

Library prep was done by the immunoSEQ multiplex PCR assay. As for the authors' bioinformatics: To diagnose cytomegalovirus status from the catalog of TCR beta chain sequences, a statistical classification framework was built. TCRdb took over this immuneACCESS table, retaining in-frame rearrangements with V and J assigned. Such tables are incomplete; in checked studies, under half of the missing clones stem from an unresolved V gene, and the remainder is unexplained. That table gives V, J and clone size, and the DNA gave D and trimming. The sample table contains approximately 100,000 clones; only one count was recorded for roughly 92% of them. Together, the top ten hold around 1.1% of the sample.

The receptor was derived from a woman in her 30s in good health and CMV-seropositive. The V and J segments used are TRBV29-1 and TRBJ2-1, and TRBD1 may be the D gene, going by 6 matching bases. The material sequenced was PBMCs. The CDR3 loop reads CSVGQGRDEQFF. The nucleotide sequence reads TGCAGCGTTGGTCAGGGGCGAGATGAGCAGTTCTTC.